The following is a TCR beta chain sequence with its context. Its antigen is currently unknown. This specimen belongs to a study of shared clonotypes between healthy human individuals. Genomic DNA of every subset was divided equally among multiple immunoSEQ plates. Clones were read by immunoSEQ multiplex PCR, and TCRdb kept only the in-frame ones, dropping some. The sample carries about 2.3 million clones, 85% to 95% recorded once. This CDR3 has 15 amino acids. Deletions cut 6 bases from V and 0 bases from J, with 14 bases between. Germline V gene lookup returns CDR1 MNHEY and CDR2 SMNVEV (reference sequence). General observations from the study: Across subsets, estimated richness was generally greater for naive than for memory populations.

The V gene is TRBV27, the J gene TRBJ1-2; D is uncertain. Sequenced material: naive CD4+ T cells from PBMCs. Subset here: CD45RA+ positively selected. This clonotype originated in a man in his late teens or twenties in good health. Some clones in this sample may be carry-over from other donors' samples. As DNA, the CDR3 is TGTGCCAGCAGCCCGGCTCGGCTGACTAACTATGGCTACACCTTC. Protein: CASSPARLTNYGYTF.